This record looks at one TCR beta chain sequence and its context. The entry originates in a study of T cell changes during pregnancy in multiple sclerosis. Germline values: CDR1 LNHDA, CDR2 SQIVND (reference sequence). This CDR3 is built from 14 residues. J gave up 3 bases and V 1 base, and 3 bases lay outside the gene matches. Produced via immunoSEQ multiplex PCR; TCRdb's table is partial and in-frame only. The sample lists some 70,000 clones, around nine tenths seen once, with less than 3.5% in the top ten. Here the sequenced sample was peripheral blood, taken before pregnancy. The sequence came from a female donor with multiple sclerosis, enrolled in a pregnancy study. This rearrangement joins TRBV19 to TRBJ2-7; TRBD2 matches at 7 bases. The CDR3 sequence is CASSIARGDYEQYF. DNA of the CDR3: TGTGCCAGTAGTATAGCTCGGGGGGACTACGAGCAGTACTTC.